This is a list of T cell receptor beta chains from one sample in a study of CD8+ T cells in alopecia areata. The protocol was immunoSEQ multiplex PCR, while the TCRdb copy is restricted to in-frame clones and leaves out a portion. This repertoire shows 120,000 or so clones, about 50% found once; its top ten account for over 9.5%. Sequencing used NKG2D-low CD8+ T cells sorted from blood. These receptors were obtained from a human donor with alopecia areata. Each CDR3 is given with its conserved first and last residue. A D gene is named only where the DNA matches it firmly. Expanded clones are given a class, and other clones once, few, many or no size at all.

V	J	D	size	DNA	CDR3
TRBV29-1	TRBJ2-1	.	few	TGCAGCGTTCACTCGGATGAGCAGTTCTTC	CSVHSDEQFF
TRBV6-5	TRBJ2-3	TRBD1	.	TGTGCCAGCAGTACCGGACAGGGCACAGATACGCAGTATTTT	CASSTGQGTDTQYF
TRBV7-9	TRBJ1-2	.	.	TGTGCCAGCAGCCCCTCTACAGGACCCAACTATGGCTACACCTTC	CASSPSTGPNYGYTF
TRBV29-1	TRBJ2-5	TRBD2	few	TGCAGCGTTGGTAGGGCAGGATCCGGGGGGAAGACCCAGTACTTC	CSVGRAGSGGKTQYF
TRBV6-1	TRBJ2-5	.	.	TGTGCCAGCAGTGCCATTTTTCTGAAAGGGGAGACCCAGTACTTC	CASSAIFLKGETQYF
TRBV28	TRBJ2-5	.	few	TGTGCCAGCAGTTTTCCCCCCGACCCAACCCAGTACTTC	CASSFPPDPTQYF
TRBV2	TRBJ2-7	.	.	TGTGCCAGCAGTGACAGGCCCTCCTACGAGCAGTACTTC	CASSDRPSYEQYF
TRBV2	TRBJ1-2	TRBD1	.	TGTGCCAGCACCACCTGGACAGGAGGCCCCTATGGCTACACCTTC	CASTTWTGGPYGYTF
TRBV27	TRBJ2-2	TRBD1	.	TGTGCCAGCACTGGACAGGAGACCGGGGAGCTGTTTTTT	CASTGQETGELFF
TRBV10-3	TRBJ2-5	.	.	TGTGCCATCAGTGAGAGCAGGCAAGAGACCCAGTACTTC	CAISESRQETQYF
TRBV28	TRBJ2-1	TRBD2	few	TGTGCCAGCAGCGGGAGTAGACTAGCGGTTGCTACCTACAATGAGCAGTTCTTC	CASSGSRLAVATYNEQFF
TRBV4-1	TRBJ2-1	TRBD2	.	TGCGCCAGCAGTCCGACTAGCGGGAGCTACAATGAGCAGTTCTTC	CASSPTSGSYNEQFF
TRBV29-1	TRBJ2-7	TRBD1	.	TGCAGCGTTTACCAGGGGGCTGGCGAGCAGTACTTC	CSVYQGAGEQYF
TRBV7-9	TRBJ2-3	.	few	TGTGCCAGCAGCTTAGCCGGGACCTTCACAGATACGCAGTATTTT	CASSLAGTFTDTQYF
TRBV27	TRBJ2-7	.	.	TGTGCCACGGGGGCCTCCTACGAGCAGTACTTC	CATGASYEQYF
TRBV27	TRBJ1-5	.	.	TGTGCCAGCAGTTTATCGGAGAGCAATCAGCCCCAGCATTTT	CASSLSESNQPQHF
TRBV27	TRBJ1-5	.	.	TGTGCCAGCAGTTTATCCGGTCCTCAGCCCCAGCATTTT	CASSLSGPQPQHF
TRBV2	TRBJ2-5	TRBD2	.	TGTGCCAGCACCAGTTCAGCGGGGGGTTCGGGAGAGACCCAGTACTTC	CASTSSAGGSGETQYF
TRBV6-5	TRBJ1-2	.	.	TGTGCCAGCAGTTACAGCTGGGAGGATGGCTACACCTTC	CASSYSWEDGYTF
TRBV29-1	TRBJ1-1	.	.	TGCAGCGTTGAACGGTCAGGGAGGGACACTGAAGCTTTCTTT	CSVERSGRDTEAFF
TRBV7-9	TRBJ1-5	.	.	TGTGCCAGCAGCTTGGGCTTCCAGCCCCAGCATTTT	CASSLGFQPQHF
TRBV6-5	TRBJ1-1	.	.	TGTGCCAGCAGCCCTGGGCCGGGCACTGAAGCTTTCTTT	CASSPGPGTEAFF
TRBV20-1	TRBJ2-1	.	once	TGCAGTGCTAGAGAGGACAATGAGCAGTTCTTC	CSAREDNEQFF
TRBV29-1	TRBJ1-1	.	.	TGCAGCGTTGAAGTCAGGATAGGCACTGAAGCTTTCTTT	CSVEVRIGTEAFF
TRBV29-1	TRBJ2-3	TRBD1	.	TGCAGCGTTGATGCCCCAGACAGGGCCCCCGGGGATACGCAGTATTTT	CSVDAPDRAPGDTQYF
TRBV7-9	TRBJ1-1	.	.	TGTGCCAGCAGTCTTCCCTCCGGGGCCACTGAAGCTTTCTTT	CASSLPSGATEAFF
TRBV29-1	TRBJ2-7	.	few	TGCAGCGTTGAGTGGGGCGTTAGCGCCAGCTCCTACGAGCAGTACTTC	CSVEWGVSASSYEQYF
TRBV30	TRBJ2-7	.	.	TGTGCCTGGGCGACCGGCGGCAATGAGCAGTACTTC	CAWATGGNEQYF
TRBV29-1	TRBJ2-2	.	once	TGCAGCGTTGAGAACCCAAACACCGGGGAGCTGTTTTTT	CSVENPNTGELFF
TRBV29-1	TRBJ2-7	TRBD1	few	TGCAGCGTTGAAGAACTACAGGGGATGGACTACGAGCAGTACTTC	CSVEELQGMDYEQYF
TRBV29-1	TRBJ2-3	TRBD2	.	TGCAGCGTTCGACTAGCGGCCCGCACAGATACGCAGTATTTT	CSVRLAARTDTQYF
TRBV18	TRBJ2-5	TRBD1	few	TGTGCCAGCTCAGCAGGGACAGCCCAAGAGACCCAGTACTTC	CASSAGTAQETQYF
TRBV29-1	TRBJ1-2	TRBD1	few	TGCAGCGTTGATTCGACAGGGCCCACTCACCTCTATGGCTACACCTTC	CSVDSTGPTHLYGYTF
TRBV30	TRBJ2-7	.	.	TGTGCCTGGTCGGCAGATAGTTACGCAGCAACCACTTACGAGCAGTACTTC	CAWSADSYAATTYEQYF
TRBV4-1	TRBJ2-7	.	.	TGCGCCAGCAGCCAAAAGGGTATAGGGGATCCCTCCTACGAGCAGTACTTC	CASSQKGIGDPSYEQYF
TRBV9	TRBJ1-1	.	few	TGTGCCAGCAGCGAGGAGGGGATGGGGGACACTGAAGCTTTCTTT	CASSEEGMGDTEAFF
TRBV29-1	TRBJ2-1	.	few	TGCAGCGGGGCCTCGACAGACTCCTACAATGAGCAGTTCTTC	CSGASTDSYNEQFF
TRBV29-1	TRBJ2-7	.	.	TGCAGCGTTGAACTGGGTTCCTACGAGCAGTACTTC	CSVELGSYEQYF
TRBV29-1	TRBJ2-1	TRBD1	few	TGCAGCGTGCGGGACAGGGCCGATGAGCAGTTCTTC	CSVRDRADEQFF
TRBV5-1	TRBJ2-1	.	few	TGCGCCAGCAGCTTGGCTCGGAATGAGCAGTTCTTC	CASSLARNEQFF
TRBV30	TRBJ2-1	.	.	TGTGCCTGGAGTAAAGGGTTGGGGCCCAATGAGCAGTTCTTC	CAWSKGLGPNEQFF
TRBV5-1	TRBJ2-3	.	.	TGCGCCAGCAGCCTACAGGGATTTTCAGATACGCAGTATTTT	CASSLQGFSDTQYF
TRBV6-5	TRBJ2-7	.	.	TGTGCCAGCAAAGTTTCAGAATACGAGCAGTACTTC	CASKVSEYEQYF